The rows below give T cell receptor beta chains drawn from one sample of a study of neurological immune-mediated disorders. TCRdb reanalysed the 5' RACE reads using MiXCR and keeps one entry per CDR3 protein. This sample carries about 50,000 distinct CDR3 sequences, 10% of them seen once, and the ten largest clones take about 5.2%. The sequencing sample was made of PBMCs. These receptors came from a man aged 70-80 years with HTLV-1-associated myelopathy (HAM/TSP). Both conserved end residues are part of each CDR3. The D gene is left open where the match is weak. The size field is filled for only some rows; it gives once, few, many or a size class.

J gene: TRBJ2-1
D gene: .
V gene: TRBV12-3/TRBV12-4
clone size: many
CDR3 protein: CASSALYKGGDEQFF
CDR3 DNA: TGTGCCAGCAGTGCACTCTACAAGGGAGGCGATGAGCAGTTCTTC

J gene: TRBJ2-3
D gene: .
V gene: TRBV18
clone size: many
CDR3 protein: CASSPAGTTDTQYF
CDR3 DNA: TGTGCCAGCTCACCGGCAGGAACCACAGATACGCAGTATTTT

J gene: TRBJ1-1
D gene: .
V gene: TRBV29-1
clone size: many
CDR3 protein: CSVSRAGLGTEAFF
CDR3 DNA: TGCAGCGTCTCAAGGGCGGGTCTGGGCACTGAAGCTTTCTTT

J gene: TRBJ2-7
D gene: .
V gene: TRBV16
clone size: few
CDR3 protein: CASSQLSGGSEQYF
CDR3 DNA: TGTGCCAGCAGCCAATTATCAGGAGGGTCCGAGCAGTACTTC

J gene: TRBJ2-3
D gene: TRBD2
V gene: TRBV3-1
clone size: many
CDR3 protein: CASSPLAGDWDTQYF
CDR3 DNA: TGTGCCAGCAGCCCACTAGCGGGAGATTGGGATACGCAGTATTTT

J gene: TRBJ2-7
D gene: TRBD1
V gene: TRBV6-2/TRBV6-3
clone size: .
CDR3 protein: CASSYSQGALYEQYF
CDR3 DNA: TGTGCCAGCAGTTACTCGCAGGGGGCTCTGTACGAGCAGTACTTC

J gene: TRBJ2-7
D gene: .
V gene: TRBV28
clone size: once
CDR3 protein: CASSFQRNSFYEQYF
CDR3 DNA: TGTGCCAGCAGTTTTCAGCGAAACTCTTTTTACGAGCAGTACTTC

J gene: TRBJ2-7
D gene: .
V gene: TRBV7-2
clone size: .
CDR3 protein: CASSSPGLHSYEQYF
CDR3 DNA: TGTGCCAGCAGCTCACCGGGACTCCATTCCTACGAGCAGTACTTC

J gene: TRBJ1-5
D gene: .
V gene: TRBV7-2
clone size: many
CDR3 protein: CASSLTGRFNQPQHF
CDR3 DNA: TGTGCCAGCAGCTTGACAGGACGGTTCAATCAGCCCCAGCATTTT

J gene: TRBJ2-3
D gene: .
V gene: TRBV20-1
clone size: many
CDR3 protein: CSARFSTDTQYF
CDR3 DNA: TGCAGTGCTAGGTTTAGCACAGATACGCAGTATTTT

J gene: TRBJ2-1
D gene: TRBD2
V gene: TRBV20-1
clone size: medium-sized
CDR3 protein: CSARDHSGINEQFF
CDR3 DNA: TGCAGTGCTAGAGATCATAGCGGGATCAATGAGCAGTTCTTC

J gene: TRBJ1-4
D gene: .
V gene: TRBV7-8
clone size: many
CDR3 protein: CASSPLTGLQNEKLFF
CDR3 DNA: TGTGCCAGCAGCCCCCTTACGGGACTGCAGAATGAAAAACTGTTTTTT

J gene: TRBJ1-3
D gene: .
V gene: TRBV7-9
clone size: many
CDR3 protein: CASSFPGRSGNTIYF
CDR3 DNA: TGTGCCAGCAGCTTCCCGGGGCGCTCTGGAAACACCATATATTTT

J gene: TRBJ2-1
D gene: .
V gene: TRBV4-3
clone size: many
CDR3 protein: CASSQRGSGEQFF
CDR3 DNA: TGCGCCAGCAGCCAGAGGGGGTCAGGTGAGCAGTTCTTC

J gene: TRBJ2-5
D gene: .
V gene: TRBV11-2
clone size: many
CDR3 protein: CASSTLRQETQYF
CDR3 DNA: TGTGCCAGCAGCACCCTCAGACAAGAGACCCAGTACTTC

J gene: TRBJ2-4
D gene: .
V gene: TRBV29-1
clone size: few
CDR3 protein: CSVREVLAKNIQYF
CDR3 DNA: TGCAGCGTTAGGGAGGTGCTAGCCAAAAACATTCAGTACTTC